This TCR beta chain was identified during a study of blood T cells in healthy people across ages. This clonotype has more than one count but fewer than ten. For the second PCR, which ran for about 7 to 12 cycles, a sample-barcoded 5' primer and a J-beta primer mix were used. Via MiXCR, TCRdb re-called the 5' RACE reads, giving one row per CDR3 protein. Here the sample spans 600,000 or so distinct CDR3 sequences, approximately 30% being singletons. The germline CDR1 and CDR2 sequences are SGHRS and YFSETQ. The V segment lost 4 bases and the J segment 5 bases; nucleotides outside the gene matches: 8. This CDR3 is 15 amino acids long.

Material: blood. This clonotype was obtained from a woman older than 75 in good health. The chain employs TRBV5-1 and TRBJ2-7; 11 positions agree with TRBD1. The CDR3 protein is CASSPGDRGWDEQYF. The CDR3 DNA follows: TGCGCCAGCAGCCCCGGGGACAGGGGGTGGGACGAGCAGTACTTC. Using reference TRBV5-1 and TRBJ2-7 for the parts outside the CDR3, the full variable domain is KAGVTQTPRYLIKTRGQQVTLSCSPISGHRSVSWYQQTPGQGLQFLFEYFSETQRNKGNFPGRFSGRQFSNSRSEMNVSTLELGDSALYLCASSPGDRGWDEQYFGPGTRLTVT.